This T cell receptor (gamma chain) was identified in a study of Vδ1+ human thymocytes. Findings and caveats of the study: Highly polyclonal TRG and TRD repertoires with Gaussian CDR3 length distributions appeared in thymus. The authors advised highly purified populations and single-cell validation.

Trimming took 4 bases from V and 3 from J; bases not matched to a gene: 6. The length of the CDR3 is 13 residues. CDR1 is VINAFY, CDR2 YDVSNSKD, per germline. This clone was observed a handful of times. Its antigen is as yet unknown. Thymocytes were sorted as CD3+ TCRVdelta1+ TCRVdelta2- after alphabeta T cell depletion. The template was reverse-transcribed extracted RNA. The CDR3 regions were amplified by multiplex PCR from V-gene primers to a constant-region primer. TCRdb redid the clone calls on the multiplex PCR reads with CATT. The sample includes 25,000 to 35,000 gamma-chain clones, around 20% of them seen just once.

Sequences were obtained from Vdelta1+ gamma-delta thymocytes from the thymus. The subset: FACS-sorted CD3+ TCRalphabeta- TCRVdelta1+ TCRVdelta2- thymocytes. This receptor was taken from a boy younger than two who had congenital heart surgery. The chain joins TRGV5 to TRGJ1 or TRGJ2. Here the CDR3 DNA reads TGTGCCACCTGGGATTTCCTTTATTATAAGAAACTCTTT. Translating gives CATWDFLYYKKLF.